A selection of T cell receptor beta chains follows, all from one sample in a study of shared clonotypes between healthy human individuals. Libraries were prepared by immunoSEQ multiplex PCR; TCRdb keeps only in-frame clonotypes and omits some of them. The data show about 2.1 million clones, with 85% to 95% seen just once and under 2% held by the top ten. The sample comprised naive CD8+ T cells from PBMCs. The receptor set was obtained from a man younger than 35 in good health. Some clones in this sample may be carry-over from other donors' samples. The CDR3 runs from the conserved cysteine through the conserved F or W. Each record gives: V gene, J gene, clone size, D gene, CDR3 protein, CDR3 DNA. D genes are given only for firm matches. Size tells how often a clone was seen (once, few, many) or the class of an expanded clone, and some rows leave it out.

V: TRBV19; J: TRBJ2-3; size: once; D: NA; CDR3: CATTRGDRVGTDTQYF; DNA: TGTGCCACCACCCGAGGGGACCGGGTCGGCACAGATACGCAGTATTTT
V: TRBV7-9; J: TRBJ2-1; size: once; D: NA; CDR3: CASSPGRVRGEQFF; DNA: TGTGCCAGCAGCCCAGGACGGGTTCGGGGTGAGCAGTTCTTC
V: TRBV6-1; J: TRBJ1-1; size: NA; D: NA; CDR3: CASSVLGEAFF; DNA: TGTGCCAGCAGTGTTCTGGGGGAAGCTTTCTTT
V: TRBV27; J: TRBJ2-7; size: once; D: TRBD2; CDR3: CASRKREASPYEQYF; DNA: TGTGCCAGCAGGAAGCGGGAGGCGTCTCCCTACGAGCAGTACTTC
V: TRBV27; J: TRBJ1-5; size: NA; D: NA; CDR3: CASSVGELGQPQHF; DNA: TGTGCCAGCAGTGTGGGGGAACTGGGGCAGCCCCAGCATTTT
V: TRBV6-5; J: TRBJ2-7; size: NA; D: NA; CDR3: CASSFWGGTYEQYF; DNA: TGTGCCAGCAGTTTCTGGGGTGGTACCTACGAGCAGTACTTC
V: TRBV4-2; J: TRBJ2-7; size: NA; D: TRBD2; CDR3: CASSPGLAGVGLYEQYF; DNA: TGTGCCAGCAGCCCCGGACTAGCGGGAGTGGGGCTCTACGAGCAGTACTTC
V: TRBV18; J: TRBJ2-7; size: NA; D: NA; CDR3: CASSPVGMSYEQYF; DNA: TGTGCCAGCTCACCAGTGGGAATGAGCTACGAGCAGTACTTC
V: TRBV7-6; J: TRBJ2-1; size: NA; D: NA; CDR3: CASSLEAGTQRGQFF; DNA: TGTGCCAGCAGCTTAGAGGCCGGGACTCAAAGGGGGCAGTTCTTC
V: TRBV4-1; J: TRBJ2-5; size: NA; D: NA; CDR3: CASSRGVPEMYQETQYF; DNA: TGCGCCAGCAGCCGCGGGGTCCCTGAGATGTACCAAGAGACCCAGTACTTC
V: TRBV4-3; J: TRBJ2-6; size: NA; D: NA; CDR3: CASSRGPYSSGANVLTF; DNA: TGCGCCAGCAGCCGCGGGCCCTACAGCTCTGGGGCCAACGTCCTGACTTTC
V: TRBV7-2; J: TRBJ1-1; size: NA; D: NA; CDR3: CASSLVSWAVRVNTEAFF; DNA: TGTGCCAGCAGCTTAGTTAGTTGGGCTGTCAGGGTGAACACTGAAGCTTTCTTT
V: TRBV27; J: TRBJ2-1; size: NA; D: NA; CDR3: CASSLVGNEQFF; DNA: TGTGCCAGCAGTTTGGTAGGAAATGAGCAGTTCTTC
V: TRBV27; J: TRBJ1-2; size: NA; D: NA; CDR3: CASSLNGNYGYTF; DNA: TGTGCCAGCAGTTTAAACGGGAACTATGGCTACACCTTC
V: TRBV4-1; J: TRBJ1-2; size: NA; D: TRBD1; CDR3: CASSRRTGGTIDGYTF; DNA: TGCGCCAGCAGCCGAAGGACAGGGGGAACAATAGATGGCTACACCTTC
V: TRBV5-1; J: TRBJ2-7; size: NA; D: TRBD2; CDR3: CASSNFPAGTGEQYF; DNA: TGCGCCAGCAGCAACTTCCCAGCGGGAACGGGTGAGCAGTACTTC
V: TRBV7-9; J: TRBJ2-5; size: NA; D: TRBD2; CDR3: CASSSIAGGLGETQYF; DNA: TGTGCCAGCAGCTCGATAGCGGGAGGCCTTGGAGAGACCCAGTACTTC